This TCR beta chain was recovered during a study of cytomegalovirus exposure and HLA in healthy donors. Primers for the PCR totalled 60 Vbeta and 13 Jbeta. Some clones are missing from TCRdb's copy, which holds only in-frame ones; the method was immunoSEQ multiplex PCR. Here the sample spans 85,000 to 90,000 clones, around 76% being singletons. Study conclusions and caveats: The study flagged some 170 TCR beta chains as cytomegalovirus-associated. With further analysis later on, most CMV-associated TCR beta chains appeared HLA-restricted. In a later analysis, a missense DCLRE1C variant was linked to TCR beta V- and J-gene trimming.

Only a few counts were recorded for this clone. What it binds is not known. CDR1 is MDHEN, CDR2 SYDVKM, per germline. The CDR3 loop spans 14 amino acids. Deletions cut 1 base from V and 11 bases from J, with 16 bases between. Input material: PBMCs. The chain employs TRBV28 and TRBJ2-3; D is perhaps TRBD2 (5 bases). The receptor was derived from a man aged 30-40 years in good health and CMV-seropositive. The DNA for the CDR3 is TGTGCCAGCAGTTTATCATCCGTCCGGGAAAAGCAGTATTTT. It specifies CASSLSSVREKQYF.